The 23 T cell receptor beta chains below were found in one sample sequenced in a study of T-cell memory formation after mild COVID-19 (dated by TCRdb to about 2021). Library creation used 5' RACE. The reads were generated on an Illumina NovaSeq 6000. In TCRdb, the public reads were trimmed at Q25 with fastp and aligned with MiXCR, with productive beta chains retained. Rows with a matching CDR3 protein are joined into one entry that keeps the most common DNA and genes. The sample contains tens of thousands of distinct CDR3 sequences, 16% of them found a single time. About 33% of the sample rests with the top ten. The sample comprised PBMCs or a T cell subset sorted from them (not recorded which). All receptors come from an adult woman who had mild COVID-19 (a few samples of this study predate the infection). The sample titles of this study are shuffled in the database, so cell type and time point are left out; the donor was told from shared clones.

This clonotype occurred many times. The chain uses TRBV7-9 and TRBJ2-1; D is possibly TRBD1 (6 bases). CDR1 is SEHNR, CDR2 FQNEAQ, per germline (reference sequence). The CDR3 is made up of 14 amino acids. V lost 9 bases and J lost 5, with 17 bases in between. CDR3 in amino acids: CASYRAGVDNEQFF. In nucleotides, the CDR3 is TGTGCCAGTTACAGGGCTGGGGTGGACAATGAGCAGTTCTTC.

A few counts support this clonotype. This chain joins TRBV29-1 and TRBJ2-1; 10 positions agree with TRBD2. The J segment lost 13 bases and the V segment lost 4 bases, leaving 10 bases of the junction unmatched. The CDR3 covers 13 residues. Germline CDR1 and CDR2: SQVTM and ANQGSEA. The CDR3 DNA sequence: TGCAGCGTTGCCCGCCTAGCGGGGGACGCACAGTTCTTC. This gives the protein CSVARLAGDAQFF.

The CDR3 loop reads CASSPGARNTEAFF. For the CDR3, the DNA is TGTGCCAGCAGCCCCGGTGCAAGGAACACTGAAGCTTTCTTT. J is TRBJ1-1 and V is TRBV7-9; unclear D gene. The germline CDR1 and CDR2 sequences are SEHNR and FQNEAQ (reference sequence). There are 14 residues in the CDR3. V was pared by 5 bases and J by 1 base, with 11 bases between.

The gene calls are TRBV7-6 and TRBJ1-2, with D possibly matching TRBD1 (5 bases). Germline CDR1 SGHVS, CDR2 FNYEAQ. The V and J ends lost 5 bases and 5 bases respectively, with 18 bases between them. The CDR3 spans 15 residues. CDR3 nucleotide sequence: TGTGCCAGCAGCCCAGGGCCCGCGGAGACTTATGGCTACACCTTC. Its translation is CASSPGPAETYGYTF.

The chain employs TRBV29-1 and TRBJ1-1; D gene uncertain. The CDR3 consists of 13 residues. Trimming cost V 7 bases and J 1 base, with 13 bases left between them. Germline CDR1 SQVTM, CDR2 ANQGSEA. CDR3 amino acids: CSGSTLGNTEAFF. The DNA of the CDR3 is TGCAGCGGATCGACACTGGGGAACACTGAAGCTTTCTTT.

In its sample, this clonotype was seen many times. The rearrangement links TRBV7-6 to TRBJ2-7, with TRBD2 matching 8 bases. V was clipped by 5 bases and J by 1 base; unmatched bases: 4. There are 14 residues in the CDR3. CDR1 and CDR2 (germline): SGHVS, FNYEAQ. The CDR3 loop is CASSPSGSSYEQYF. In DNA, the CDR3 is TGTGCCAGCAGCCCTAGCGGGTCTTCCTACGAGCAGTACTTC.

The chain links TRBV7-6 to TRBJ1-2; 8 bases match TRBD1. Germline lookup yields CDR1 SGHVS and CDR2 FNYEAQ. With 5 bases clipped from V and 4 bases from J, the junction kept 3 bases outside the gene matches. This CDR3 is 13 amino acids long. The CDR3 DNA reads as TGTGCCAGCAGCGGACAGGGTACCTATGGCTACACCTTC. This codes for CASSGQGTYGYTF.

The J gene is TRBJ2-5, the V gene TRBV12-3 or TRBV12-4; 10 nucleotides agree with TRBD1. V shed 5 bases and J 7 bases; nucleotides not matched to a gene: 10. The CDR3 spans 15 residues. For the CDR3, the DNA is TGTGCCAGCAGTGATACCGGGACAGGGGCGGCGACCCAGTACTTC. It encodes CASSDTGTGAATQYF.

As DNA, the CDR3 is TGTGCCAGCAGCGAACTAGCGGGGGCGAACGAGCAGTACTTC. It encodes CASSELAGANEQYF. The V gene is TRBV6-5, the J gene TRBJ2-7; 11 bases fit TRBD2. The germline gives CDR1 MNHEY, CDR2 SVGAGI. The CDR3 extends over 14 amino acids. The V gene end was trimmed by 6 bases and the J gene end by 5 bases; junction bases not matched to a gene: 6.

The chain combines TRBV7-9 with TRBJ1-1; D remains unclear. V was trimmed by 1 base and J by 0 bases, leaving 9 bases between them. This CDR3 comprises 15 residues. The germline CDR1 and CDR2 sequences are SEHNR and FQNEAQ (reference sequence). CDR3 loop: CASSLENRVNTEAFF. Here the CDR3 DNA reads TGTGCCAGCAGCTTAGAAAACAGAGTGAACACTGAAGCTTTCTTT.

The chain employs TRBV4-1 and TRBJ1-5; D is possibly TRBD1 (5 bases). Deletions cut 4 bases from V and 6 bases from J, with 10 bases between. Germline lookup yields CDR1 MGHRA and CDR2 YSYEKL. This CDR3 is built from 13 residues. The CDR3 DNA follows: TGCGCCAGCAGCCCGTGGGGGGGTCAGCCCCAGCATTTT. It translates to CASSPWGGQPQHF.

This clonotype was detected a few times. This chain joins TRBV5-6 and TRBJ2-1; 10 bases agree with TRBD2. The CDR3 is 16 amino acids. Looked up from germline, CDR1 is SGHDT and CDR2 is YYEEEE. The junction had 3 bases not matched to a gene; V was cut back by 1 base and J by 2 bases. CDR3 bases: TGTGCCAGCAGCTTGCCCAGCGGGGGGGCCTACAATGAGCAGTTCTTC. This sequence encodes CASSLPSGGAYNEQFF.

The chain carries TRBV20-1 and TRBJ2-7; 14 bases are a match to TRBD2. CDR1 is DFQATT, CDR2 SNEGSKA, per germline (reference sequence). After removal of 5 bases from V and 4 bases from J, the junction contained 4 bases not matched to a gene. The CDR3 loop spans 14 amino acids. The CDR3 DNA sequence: TGCAGTGCTGGGACTAGCGGGAGTCGGTACGAGCAGTACTTC. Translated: CSAGTSGSRYEQYF.

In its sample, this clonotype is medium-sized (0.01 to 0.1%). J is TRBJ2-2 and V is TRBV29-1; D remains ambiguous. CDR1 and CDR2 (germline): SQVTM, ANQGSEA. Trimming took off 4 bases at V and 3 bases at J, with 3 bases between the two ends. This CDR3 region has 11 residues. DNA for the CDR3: TGCAGCGTTGCCGACACCGGGGAGCTGTTTTTT. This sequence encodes CSVADTGELFF.

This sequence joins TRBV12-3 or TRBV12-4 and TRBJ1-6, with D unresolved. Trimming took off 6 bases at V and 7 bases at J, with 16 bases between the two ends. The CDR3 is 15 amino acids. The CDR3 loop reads CASSLVPDPNSPLHF. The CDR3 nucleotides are TGTGCCAGCAGCCTTGTCCCGGACCCAAATTCACCCCTCCACTTT.

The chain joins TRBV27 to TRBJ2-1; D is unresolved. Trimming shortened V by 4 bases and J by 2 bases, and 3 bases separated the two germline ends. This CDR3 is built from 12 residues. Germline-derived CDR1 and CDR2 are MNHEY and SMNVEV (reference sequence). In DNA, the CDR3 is TGTGCCAGCAGTTCCGCCTACAATGAGCAGTTCTTC. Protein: CASSSAYNEQFF.

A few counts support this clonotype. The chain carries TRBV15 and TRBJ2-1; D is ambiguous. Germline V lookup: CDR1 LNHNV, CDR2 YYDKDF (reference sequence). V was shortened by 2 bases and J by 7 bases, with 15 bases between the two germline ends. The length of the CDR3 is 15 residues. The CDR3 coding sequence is TGTGCCACCAGCAGATCTAGAAATTCGGAAAATGAGCAGTTCTTC. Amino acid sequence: CATSRSRNSENEQFF. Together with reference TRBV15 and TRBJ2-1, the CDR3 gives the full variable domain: DAMVIQNPRYQVTQFGKPVTLSCSQTLNHNVMYWYQQKSSQAPKLLFHYYDKDFNNEADTPDNFQSRRPNTSFCFLDIRSPGLGDTAMYLCATSRSRNSENEQFFGPGTRLTVL.

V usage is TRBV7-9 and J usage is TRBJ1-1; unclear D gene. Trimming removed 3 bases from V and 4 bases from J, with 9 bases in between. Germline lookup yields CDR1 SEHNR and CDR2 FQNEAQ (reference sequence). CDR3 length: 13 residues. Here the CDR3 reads CASSFGRGTEAFF. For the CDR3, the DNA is TGTGCCAGCAGCTTCGGCCGAGGCACTGAAGCTTTCTTT.

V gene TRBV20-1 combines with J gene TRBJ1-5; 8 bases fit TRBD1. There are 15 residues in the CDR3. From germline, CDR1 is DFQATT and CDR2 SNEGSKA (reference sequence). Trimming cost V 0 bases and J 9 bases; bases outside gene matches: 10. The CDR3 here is CSARDLGQGPWPQHF. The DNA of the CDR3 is TGCAGTGCTAGAGATCTTGGACAGGGCCCATGGCCCCAGCATTTT.

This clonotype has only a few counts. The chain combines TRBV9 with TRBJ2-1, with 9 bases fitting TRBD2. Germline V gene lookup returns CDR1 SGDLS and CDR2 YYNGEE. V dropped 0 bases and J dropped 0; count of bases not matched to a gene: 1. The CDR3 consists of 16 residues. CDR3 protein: CASSVGGGASYNEQFF. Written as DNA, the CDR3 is TGTGCCAGCAGCGTAGGCGGGGGGGCCTCCTACAATGAGCAGTTCTTC.

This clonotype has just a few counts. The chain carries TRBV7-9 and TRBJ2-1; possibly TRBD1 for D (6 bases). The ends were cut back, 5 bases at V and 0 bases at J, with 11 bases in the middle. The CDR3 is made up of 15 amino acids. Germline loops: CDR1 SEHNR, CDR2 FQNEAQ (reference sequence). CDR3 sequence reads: CASSPQQGSYNEQFF. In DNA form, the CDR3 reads TGTGCCAGCAGCCCACAACAGGGCTCCTACAATGAGCAGTTCTTC.

The chain's CDR3 is CASSYSAGLADTSYNEQFF. DNA of the CDR3: TGTGCCAGCAGTTACTCGGCCGGACTAGCGGATACTTCCTACAATGAGCAGTTCTTC. The gene calls are TRBV6-5 and TRBJ2-1; TRBD2 matches at 10 bases. The J segment lost 1 base and the V segment lost 0 bases, leaving 9 bases of the junction unmatched. Germline CDR1 MNHEY, CDR2 SVGAGI. The CDR3 is 19 amino acids.

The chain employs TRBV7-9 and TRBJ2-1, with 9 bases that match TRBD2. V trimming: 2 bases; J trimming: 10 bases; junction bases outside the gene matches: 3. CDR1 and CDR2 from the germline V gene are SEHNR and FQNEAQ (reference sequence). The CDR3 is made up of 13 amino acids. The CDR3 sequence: CASSLPLAGEQFF. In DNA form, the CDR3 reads TGTGCCAGCAGCTTACCGCTAGCGGGGGAGCAGTTCTTC.